The clone carrying this T cell receptor beta chain came up once. This sample stems from a study of blood T cell repertoires in COVID-19. Study context: Sources were T cells, B-cell-depleted T cells, or PBMCs; the material itself was cDNA or gDNA.

Per the original methods: Cell counts per sample came from amplifying reference gene primers. Repertoires were generated with immunoSEQ multiplex PCR, while TCRdb's copy carries only in-frame clones and drops some. V, J and clone size were drawn from that table, and D and trimming were deduced from the DNA. The table includes 210,000 or so clones, around four fifths detected once. Looked up from germline, CDR1 is LNHNV and CDR2 is YYDKDF (reference sequence). Trimming at V came to 5 bases and at J to 9 bases, leaving 10 bases not matched to a gene. The CDR3 has 15 residues. Sequencing was carried out using peripheral blood. This chain links TRBV15 with TRBJ1-6, with TRBD1 identical over 7 bases. The origin of this receptor is a man aged 45-60 years with active or convalescent COVID-19. The CDR3, as DNA: TGTGCCACCAGCGAGGCCGACAGGGAGGTTTCACCCCTCCACTTT. Protein sequence: CATSEADREVSPLHF.